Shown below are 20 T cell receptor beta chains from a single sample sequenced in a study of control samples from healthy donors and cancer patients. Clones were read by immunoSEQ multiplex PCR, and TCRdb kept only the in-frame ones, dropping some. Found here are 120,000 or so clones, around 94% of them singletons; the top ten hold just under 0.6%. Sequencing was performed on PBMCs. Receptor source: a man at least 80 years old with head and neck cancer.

The CDR3 DNA reads TGTGCCAGCAGCTACCCGACAGGGGTGGGCACAGATACGCAGTATTTT. This gives the protein CASSYPTGVGTDTQYF. The chain is built from TRBV5-4 and TRBJ2-3; 8 nucleotides align to TRBD1. Germline CDR1 is SGHNT and CDR2 is YYREEE (reference sequence). This CDR3 has 16 residues. Losses at the gene ends were 3 bases for V and 1 base for J; bases not matched to a gene: 7.

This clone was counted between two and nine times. CDR3 coding DNA: TGTGCCAGTAGTGCCAGGGACAGGGCCACTGAAGCTTTCTTT. Translating gives CASSARDRATEAFF. V gene TRBV19 combines with J gene TRBJ1-1, with 9 bases fitting TRBD1. Per the germline V gene, CDR1 is LNHDA and CDR2 is SQIVND (reference sequence). CDR3 length equals 14 residues. The V segment lost 5 bases and the J segment 4 bases; nucleotides outside the gene matches: 5.

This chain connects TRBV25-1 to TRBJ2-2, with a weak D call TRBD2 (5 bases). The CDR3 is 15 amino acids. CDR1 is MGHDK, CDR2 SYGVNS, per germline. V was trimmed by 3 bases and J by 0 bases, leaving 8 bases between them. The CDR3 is CASSEPGSNTGELFF. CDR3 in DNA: TGTGCCAGCAGTGAGCCGGGGTCGAACACCGGGGAGCTGTTTTTT.

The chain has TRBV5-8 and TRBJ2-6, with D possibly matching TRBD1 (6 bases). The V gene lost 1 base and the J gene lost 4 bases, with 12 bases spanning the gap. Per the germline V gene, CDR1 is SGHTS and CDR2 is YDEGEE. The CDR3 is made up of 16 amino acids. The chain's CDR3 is CASSLPGVRGANVLTF. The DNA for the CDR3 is TGTGCCAGCAGCTTGCCAGGGGTGCGGGGGGCCAACGTCCTGACTTTC.

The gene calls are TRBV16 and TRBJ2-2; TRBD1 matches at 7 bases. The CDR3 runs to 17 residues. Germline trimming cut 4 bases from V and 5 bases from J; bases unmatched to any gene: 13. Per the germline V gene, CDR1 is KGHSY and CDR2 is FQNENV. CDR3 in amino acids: CASSPNLRDSETGELFF. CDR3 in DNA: TGTGCCAGCAGCCCTAACCTCCGGGACAGTGAAACCGGGGAGCTGTTTTTT.

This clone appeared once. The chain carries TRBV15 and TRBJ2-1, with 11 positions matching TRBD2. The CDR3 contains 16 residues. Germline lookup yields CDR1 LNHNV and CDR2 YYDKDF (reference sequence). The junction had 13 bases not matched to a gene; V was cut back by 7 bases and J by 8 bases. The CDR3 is CATTPIVAGGLHEQFF. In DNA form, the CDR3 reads TGTGCCACCACCCCAATCGTAGCGGGAGGGCTACATGAGCAGTTCTTC. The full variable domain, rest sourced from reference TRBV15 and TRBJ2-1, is DAMVIQNPRYQVTQFGKPVTLSCSQTLNHNVMYWYQQKSSQAPKLLFHYYDKDFNNEADTPDNFQSRRPNTSFCFLDIRSPGLGDTAMYLCATTPIVAGGLHEQFFGPGTRLTVL.

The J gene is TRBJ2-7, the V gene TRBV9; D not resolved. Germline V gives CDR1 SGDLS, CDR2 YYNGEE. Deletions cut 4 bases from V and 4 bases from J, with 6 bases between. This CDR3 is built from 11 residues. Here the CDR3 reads CASSSGYEQYF. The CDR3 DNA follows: TGTGCCAGCAGCTCCGGTTACGAGCAGTACTTC. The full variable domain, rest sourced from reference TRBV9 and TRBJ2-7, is DSGVTQTPKHLITATGQRVTLRCSPRSGDLSVYWYQQSLDQGLQFLIQYYNGEERAKGNILERFSAQQFPDLHSELNLSSLELGDSALYFCASSSGYEQYFGPGTRLTVT.

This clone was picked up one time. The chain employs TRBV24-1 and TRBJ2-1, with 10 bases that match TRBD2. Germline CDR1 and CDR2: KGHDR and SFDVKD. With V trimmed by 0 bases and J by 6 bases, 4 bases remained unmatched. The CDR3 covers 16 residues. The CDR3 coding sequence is TGTGCCACCAGTGATTTGCGTATAGCGGGAGGCAATGAGCAGTTCTTC. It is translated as CATSDLRIAGGNEQFF.

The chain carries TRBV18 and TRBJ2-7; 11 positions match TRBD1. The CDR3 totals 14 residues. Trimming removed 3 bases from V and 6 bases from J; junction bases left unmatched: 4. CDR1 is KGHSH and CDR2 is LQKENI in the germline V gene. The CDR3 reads CASSPGQGAGEQYF. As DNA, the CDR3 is TGTGCCAGCTCACCTGGACAGGGGGCCGGCGAGCAGTACTTC.

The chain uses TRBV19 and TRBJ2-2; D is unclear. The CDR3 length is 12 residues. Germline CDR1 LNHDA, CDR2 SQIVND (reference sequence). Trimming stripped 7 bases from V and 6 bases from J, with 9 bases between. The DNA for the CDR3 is TGTGCCAGTATTAACCCAGCCGGGGAGCTGTTTTTT. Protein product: CASINPAGELFF. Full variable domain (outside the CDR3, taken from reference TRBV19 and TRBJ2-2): DGGITQSPKYLFRKEGQNVTLSCEQNLNHDAMYWYRQDPGQGLRLIYYSQIVNDFQKGDIAEGYSVSREKKESFPLTVTSAQKNPTAFYLCASINPAGELFFGEGSRLTVL.

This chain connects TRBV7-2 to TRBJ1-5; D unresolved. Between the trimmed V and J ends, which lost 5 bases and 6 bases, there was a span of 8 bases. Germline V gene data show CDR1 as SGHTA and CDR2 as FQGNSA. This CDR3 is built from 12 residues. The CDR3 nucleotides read TGTGCCAGCAGCCTCCGGGGTCAGCCCCAGCATTTT. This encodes CASSLRGQPQHF.

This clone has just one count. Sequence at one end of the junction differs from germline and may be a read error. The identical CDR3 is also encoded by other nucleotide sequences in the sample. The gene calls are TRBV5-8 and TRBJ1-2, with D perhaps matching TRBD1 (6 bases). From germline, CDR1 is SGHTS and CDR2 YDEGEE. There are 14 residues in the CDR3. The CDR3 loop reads CASSLRQAYYGYTF. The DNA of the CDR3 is TGTGCCAGTAGCTTAAGACAGGCGTATTATGGCTACACCTTC.

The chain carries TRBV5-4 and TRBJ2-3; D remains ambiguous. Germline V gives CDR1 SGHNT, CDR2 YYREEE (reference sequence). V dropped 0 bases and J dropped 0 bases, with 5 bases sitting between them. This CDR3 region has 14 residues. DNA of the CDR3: TGTGCCAGCAGCTTGGCCAGGAGCACAGATACGCAGTATTTT. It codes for CASSLARSTDTQYF. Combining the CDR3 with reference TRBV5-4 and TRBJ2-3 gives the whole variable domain ETGVTQSPTHLIKTRGQQVTLRCSSQSGHNTVSWYQQALGQGPQFIFQYYREEENGRGNFPPRFSGLQFPNYSSELNVNALELDDSALYLCASSLARSTDTQYFGPGTRLTVL.

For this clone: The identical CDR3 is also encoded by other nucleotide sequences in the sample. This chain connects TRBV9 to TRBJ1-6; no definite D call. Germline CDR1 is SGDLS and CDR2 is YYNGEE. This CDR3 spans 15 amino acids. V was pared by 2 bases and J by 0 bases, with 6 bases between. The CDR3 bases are TGTGCCAGCAGCGTCCGGAGCTCCTATAATTCACCCCTCCACTTT. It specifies CASSVRSSYNSPLHF.

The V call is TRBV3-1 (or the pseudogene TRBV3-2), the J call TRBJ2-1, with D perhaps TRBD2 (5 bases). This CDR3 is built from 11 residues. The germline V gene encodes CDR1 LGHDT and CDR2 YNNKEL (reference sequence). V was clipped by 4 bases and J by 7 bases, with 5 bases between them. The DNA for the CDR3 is TGTGCCAGCAGCCGGACTAATGAGCAGTTCTTC. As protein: CASSRTNEQFF.

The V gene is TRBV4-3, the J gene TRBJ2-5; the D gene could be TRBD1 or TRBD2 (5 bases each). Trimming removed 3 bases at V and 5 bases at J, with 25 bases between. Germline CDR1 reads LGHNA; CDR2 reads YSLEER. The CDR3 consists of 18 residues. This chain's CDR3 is CASSQKMSSKGWGETQYF. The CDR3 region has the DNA TGCGCCAGCAGCCAGAAGATGTCGTCCAAGGGATGGGGGGAGACCCAGTACTTC.

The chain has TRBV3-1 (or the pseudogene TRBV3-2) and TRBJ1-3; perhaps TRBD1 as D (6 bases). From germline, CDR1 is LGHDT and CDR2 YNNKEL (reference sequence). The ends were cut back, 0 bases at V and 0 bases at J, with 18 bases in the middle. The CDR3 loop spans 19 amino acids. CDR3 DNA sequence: TGTGCCAGCAGCCAAGATCATACAGGGAGAACCGTCTCTGGAAACACCATATATTTT. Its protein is CASSQDHTGRTVSGNTIYF.

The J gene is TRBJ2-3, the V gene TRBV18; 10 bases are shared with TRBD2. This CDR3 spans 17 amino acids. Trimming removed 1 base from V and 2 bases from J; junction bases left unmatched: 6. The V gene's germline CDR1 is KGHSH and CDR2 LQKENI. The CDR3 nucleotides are TGTGCCAGCTCACCACGGCCCGGACTAGCGGACACAGATACGCAGTATTTT. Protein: CASSPRPGLADTDTQYF.

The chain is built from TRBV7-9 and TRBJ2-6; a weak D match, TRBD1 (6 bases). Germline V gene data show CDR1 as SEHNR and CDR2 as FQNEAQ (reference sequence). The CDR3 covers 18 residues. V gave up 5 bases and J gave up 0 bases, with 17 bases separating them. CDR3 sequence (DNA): TGTGCCAGCAGCCCAAACCCCTACAGGGCCTCTGGGGCCAACGTCCTGACTTTC. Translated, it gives CASSPNPYRASGANVLTF.

The CDR3, as DNA: TGTGCCAGCAGTCCCCGACAGGGGAAAGGGACCGGGGAGCTGTTTTTT. Residues: CASSPRQGKGTGELFF. This chain uses TRBV6-6 with TRBJ2-2; TRBD1 matches at 8 bases. With 5 bases clipped from V and 5 bases from J, the junction kept 10 bases outside the gene matches. This CDR3 contains 16 residues. CDR1 is MNHNY, CDR2 SVGAGI, per germline (reference sequence).